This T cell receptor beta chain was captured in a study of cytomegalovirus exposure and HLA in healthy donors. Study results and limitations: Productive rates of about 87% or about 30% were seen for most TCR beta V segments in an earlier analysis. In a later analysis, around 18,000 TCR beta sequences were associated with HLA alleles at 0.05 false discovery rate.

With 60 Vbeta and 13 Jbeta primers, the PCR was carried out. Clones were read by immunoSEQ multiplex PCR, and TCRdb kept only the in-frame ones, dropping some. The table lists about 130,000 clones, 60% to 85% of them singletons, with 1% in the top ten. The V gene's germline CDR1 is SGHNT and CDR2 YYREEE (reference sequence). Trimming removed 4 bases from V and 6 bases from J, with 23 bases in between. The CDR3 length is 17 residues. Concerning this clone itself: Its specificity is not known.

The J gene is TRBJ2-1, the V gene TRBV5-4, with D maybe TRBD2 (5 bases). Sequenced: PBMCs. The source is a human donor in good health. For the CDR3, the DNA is TGTGCCAGCAGCCGGACTTCCCATAGTCAGGATTCCAATGAGCAGTTCTTC. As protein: CASSRTSHSQDSNEQFF.